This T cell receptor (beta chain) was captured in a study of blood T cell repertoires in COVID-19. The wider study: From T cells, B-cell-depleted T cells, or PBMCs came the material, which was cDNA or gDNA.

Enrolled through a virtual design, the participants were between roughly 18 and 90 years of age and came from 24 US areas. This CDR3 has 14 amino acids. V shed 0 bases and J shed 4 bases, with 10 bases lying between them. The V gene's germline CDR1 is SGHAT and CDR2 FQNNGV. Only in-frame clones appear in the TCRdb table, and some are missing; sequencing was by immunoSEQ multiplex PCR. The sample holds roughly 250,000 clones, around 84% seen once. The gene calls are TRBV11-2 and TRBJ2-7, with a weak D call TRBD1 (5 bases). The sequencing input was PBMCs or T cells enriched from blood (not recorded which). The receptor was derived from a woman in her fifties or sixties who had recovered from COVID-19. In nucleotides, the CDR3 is TGTGCCAGCAGCTTAGATCGACAGAATTACGAGCAGTACTTC. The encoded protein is CASSLDRQNYEQYF.